This entry describes one T cell receptor beta chain. No antigen is known for it. Nothing much larger sits one base from this clone, and base qualities are not available. These data are taken from a study of long-term antiretroviral therapy in people with HIV (dated by TCRdb to 2021 to 2024). A note on the overall study: Collection of the earliest samples took place about a decade ahead of the 2015 WHO recommendation for immediate ART, at a time when ART was typically delayed until CD4 counts fell. No cross-contamination during QIAcube processing was seen in test extractions of a monoclonal T-cell line run alongside 33 polyclonal samples. A retrospective serial study tested whether changes in peripheral blood TRB repertoire composition and diversity were associated with ART initiation and durable HIV suppression. About 40% of the 30 participants with HIV were female. The cohort contributed fewer than 200 cryopreserved PBMC samples from fewer than 35 adults with confirmed HIV infection, collected serially over a mean of about 6 years (range 1-12). The investigation overall reported the following: ART initiation was associated with a significant increase in TRB diversity, but diversity stayed significantly below transplant donor controls even after long-term ART. The samples span the years 2004 to 2017, and the ART regimens used at that time may not be as effective as current regimens. Expanded TRB clones identified before ART initiation dominated the repertoire at all time points, although this dominance fluctuated and declined in many PLHIV after ART. Limited PBMC availability meant only the TCR beta chain was sequenced, without alpha chain pairing. Because pre-ART samples had limited cell numbers, unsorted PBMC were profiled rather than sorted CD4+ and CD8+ T cells. Inferences about post-ART repertoire changes are limited because no data were available on ART adherence, viral resistance or therapy changes. Compared with controls, HIV repertoires had narrower CDR3 length ranges, and the network structure pointed to an antigen-experienced repertoire that shifted only slightly toward naive after ART.

To be included, a participant needed at least one PBMC sample from before ART initiation plus at least two post-ART samples. Every participant with HIV received treatment in the United States of America. Before DNA extraction, cryopreserved samples containing roughly 0.9-11 million PBMC were thawed and washed. At the time of the earliest PBMC sample, participants with HIV were aged between roughly 23 and 60 years. Each participant contributed PBMC samples from 1-4 timepoints before ART initiation and 2-8 timepoints after ART initiation, with a median of 7 samples. For every participant, serial HIV viral load, CD4+ T-cell count, ART history and demographic data were obtained. A Qiagen kit on a QIAcube was used to extract genomic DNA from unsorted PBMC, with samples processed in batches of 12. The immunoSEQ hsTCRB v3.0 assay was used at survey level resolution to sequence the TRB variable region. The targeted TRB sequencing depth was about 40,000-55,000 T-cell genomes per sample. An Illumina MiSeq with a v3 150-cycle kit was used to sequence the pooled TRB libraries. Turning to the authors' computational methods: Analysis of repertoires was carried out in R inside a reproducible Nextflow workflow spanning QC, data transformation and analysis. LymphoSeq2, an R package for exploring AIRR-Seq data, was used to implement the custom analyses. A handful of samples that produced fewer than 5000 total TRB sequences were removed, so some 190 HIV repertoires were analyzed. Of the roughly 180 retained HIV repertoires, some 60 were collected before and 120 to 130 after ART initiation. Each repertoire was downsampled to 5000 TRB nucleotide sequences, and summary statistics were averaged across 100 downsampling iterations. Only TRB sequences with CDR3 regions of at least seven amino acids were retained for analysis. A Shannon entropy-derived clonality score and the Gini coefficient were used to measure diversity. In the repertoire networks, any two of the top 5000 CDR3 amino acid sequences were linked whenever the two sequences differed by an edit distance of one. Antigen specificity groups and MHC restriction were predicted for TRB CDR3 amino acid sequences with GLIPH2. Known CMV, EBV, HIV or tissue antigen associations were flagged by matching CDR3 amino acid sequences against VDJdb and McPAS-TCR. Pre-ART, post-ART and control groups were compared with Wilcoxon signed-rank tests and Holm-Bonferroni correction. The clones in this table, taken by TCRdb from immuneACCESS, are in-frame only. Not every clone is retained; where verified, under half of the shortfall comes from an unresolved V gene, and the cause of the rest is unknown. That table supplies the V and J calls and clone size; D and trimming were determined from the DNA. The sample includes 28,000 or so clones, with over 90% observed a single time. 9% to 12% of the sample belongs to the ten largest clones.

Specimen: unsorted PBMCs, collected 6.2 years after starting antiretroviral therapy. This sequence originates from a man aged 35-49 years with HIV.

The base sequence is TGCGCCAGCAGCTTATCCGGGACAGGGATTGAAAAACTGTTTTTT. It codes for CASSLSGTGIEKLFF. The V gene is TRBV5-1 and the J gene is TRBJ1-4; a stretch of 9 junction bases matches TRBD1. Based on the germline V gene, the CDR1 and CDR2 sequences are SGHRS and YFSETQ. Reading from cysteine to phenylalanine, the CDR3 counts 15 amino acids. Left in the record is the CDR3 DNA by itself, 45 bases read in frame from the first base. V ends up 2 bases short and J 7 bases short, with an unmatched junction base count of 6.